These T cell receptor beta chains were read from a single sample in a study of T cells in localized non-small cell lung cancer. The assay was immunoSEQ multiplex PCR, and TCRdb's table has in-frame clones only and misses some. The sample shows tens of thousands of clones, 93% of them seen only once. The sequencing here drew on peripheral blood, taken before any cancer treatment. The receptors were gathered from a female donor aged 60 or older with stage I lung adenocarcinoma. The CDR3 runs from the conserved cysteine through the conserved F or W. The D gene is left open where the match is weak. Size values are once, few and many counts, or a class for expanded clones, and some rows have none.

V: TRBV6-6
size: NA
J: TRBJ2-3
D: NA
CDR3: CASSYLTTTDTQYF
DNA: TGTGCCAGCAGTTACCTAACTACCACAGATACGCAGTATTTT

V: TRBV11-1
size: NA
J: TRBJ2-1
D: NA
CDR3: CASSLEGLVTYEQFF
DNA: TGTGCCAGCAGCTTAGAAGGCCTGGTTACTTATGAGCAGTTCTTC

V: TRBV19
size: once
J: TRBJ1-5
D: NA
CDR3: CASSMRGNQPQHF
DNA: TGTGCCAGTAGTATGAGGGGCAATCAGCCCCAGCATTTT

V: TRBV29-1
size: NA
J: TRBJ2-3
D: NA
CDR3: CSVDRGGTDTQYF
DNA: TGCAGCGTTGACAGGGGAGGAACAGATACGCAGTATTTT

V: TRBV30
size: NA
J: TRBJ2-1
D: TRBD2
CDR3: CAWDRRLAGGLGLNEQFF
DNA: TGTGCCTGGGACCGACGACTAGCGGGGGGGCTTGGGTTAAATGAGCAGTTCTTC

V: TRBV29-1
size: NA
J: TRBJ2-7
D: NA
CDR3: CSVARGAYYEQYF
DNA: TGCAGCGTTGCTCGTGGGGCCTACTACGAGCAGTACTTC

V: TRBV28
size: NA
J: TRBJ2-7
D: NA
CDR3: CASSLQPDSYEQYF
DNA: TGTGCCAGCAGTTTACAACCTGACAGCTACGAGCAGTACTTC

V: TRBV6-5
size: NA
J: TRBJ2-3
D: NA
CDR3: CASSYSYTQYF
DNA: TGTGCCAGCAGTTACTCATATACGCAGTATTTT

V: TRBV30
size: NA
J: TRBJ2-1
D: TRBD2
CDR3: CAWTHKIAGGNEQFF
DNA: TGTGCCTGGACCCATAAGATAGCGGGAGGAAATGAGCAGTTCTTC

V: TRBV5-1
size: NA
J: TRBJ1-1
D: NA
CDR3: CASTSIVEGTEAFF
DNA: TGCGCCAGCACCTCGATCGTTGAGGGGACTGAAGCTTTCTTT

V: TRBV6-6
size: NA
J: TRBJ2-1
D: NA
CDR3: CASTENTGWGEQFF
DNA: TGTGCCAGCACCGAAAATACTGGATGGGGTGAGCAGTTCTTC

V: TRBV9
size: NA
J: TRBJ1-1
D: NA
CDR3: CASSPQGHPNTEAFF
DNA: TGTGCCAGCAGCCCGCAGGGACACCCGAACACTGAAGCTTTCTTT

V: TRBV18
size: NA
J: TRBJ2-1
D: NA
CDR3: CASSHRDFYNEQFF
DNA: TGTGCCAGCTCACACCGGGACTTCTACAATGAGCAGTTCTTC

V: TRBV19
size: NA
J: TRBJ1-1
D: NA
CDR3: CASSIVDRSTEAFF
DNA: TGTGCCAGTAGTATAGTAGACAGGAGTACTGAAGCTTTCTTT

V: TRBV9
size: medium-sized
J: TRBJ1-1
D: NA
CDR3: CASSPITGLTEAFF
DNA: TGTGCCAGCAGCCCGATTACAGGGCTCACTGAAGCTTTCTTT

V: TRBV5-1
size: NA
J: TRBJ2-6
D: NA
CDR3: CASTPSPSSGANVLTF
DNA: TGCGCCAGCACCCCGTCCCCGAGCTCTGGGGCCAACGTCCTGACTTTC

V: TRBV7-2
size: NA
J: TRBJ2-2
D: TRBD2
CDR3: CASSTGLAVTGELFF
DNA: TGTGCCAGCAGCACGGGACTAGCGGTGACCGGGGAGCTGTTTTTT

V: TRBV18
size: NA
J: TRBJ2-2
D: NA
CDR3: CASSPWTPVSGELFF
DNA: TGTGCCAGCTCACCTTGGACACCGGTGAGCGGGGAGCTGTTTTTT

V: TRBV4-3
size: NA
J: TRBJ2-7
D: NA
CDR3: CASSQEPIGIYEQYF
DNA: TGCGCCAGCAGCCAAGAACCAATAGGGATCTACGAGCAGTACTTC

V: TRBV6-6
size: NA
J: TRBJ2-2
D: NA
CDR3: CASSYTQGDGELFF
DNA: TGTGCCAGCAGTTATACTCAGGGAGACGGGGAGCTGTTTTTT

V: TRBV6-5
size: few
J: TRBJ1-1
D: TRBD1
CDR3: CASSQTGLAEAFF
DNA: TGTGCCAGCAGCCAGACAGGGCTGGCTGAAGCTTTCTTT

V: TRBV28
size: NA
J: TRBJ1-4
D: TRBD1
CDR3: CASSPDRRVEKLFF
DNA: TGTGCCAGCAGTCCGGACAGGAGGGTTGAAAAACTGTTTTTT

V: TRBV7-3
size: NA
J: TRBJ2-7
D: NA
CDR3: CASSLTGGSSYEQYF
DNA: TGTGCCAGCAGCTTAACTGGGGGAAGCTCCTACGAGCAGTACTTC

V: TRBV6-5
size: NA
J: TRBJ1-1
D: NA
CDR3: CASREQGRNTEAFF
DNA: TGTGCCAGCAGAGAACAGGGTAGGAACACTGAAGCTTTCTTT

V: TRBV25-1
size: NA
J: TRBJ2-7
D: NA
CDR3: CASSEYSDYEQYF
DNA: TGTGCCAGCAGTGAATATTCCGACTACGAGCAGTACTTC

V: TRBV30
size: NA
J: TRBJ2-1
D: NA
CDR3: CAWSPSYNEQFF
DNA: TGTGCCTGGAGCCCTAGCTACAATGAGCAGTTCTTC

V: TRBV7-7
size: NA
J: TRBJ2-1
D: TRBD1
CDR3: CASSPGTGTNNEQFF
DNA: TGTGCTAGCAGCCCCGGGACAGGGACCAACAATGAGCAGTTCTTC

V: TRBV28
size: NA
J: TRBJ2-1
D: NA
CDR3: CASSFFRGEGEQFF
DNA: TGTGCCAGCAGTTTTTTCCGGGGTGAGGGTGAGCAGTTCTTC

V: TRBV18
size: NA
J: TRBJ2-4
D: NA
CDR3: CASSPPGRLQVAKNIQYF
DNA: TGTGCCAGCTCACCACCGGGAAGGCTACAGGTAGCCAAAAACATTCAGTACTTC

V: TRBV7-9
size: NA
J: TRBJ2-1
D: TRBD2
CDR3: CASSPRGLAGNEQFF
DNA: TGTGCCAGCAGCCCGCGGGGCCTAGCGGGTAATGAGCAGTTCTTC

V: TRBV11-2
size: NA
J: TRBJ1-1
D: NA
CDR3: CASSLVEGSTEAFF
DNA: TGTGCCAGCAGCTTAGTCGAGGGATCCACTGAAGCTTTCTTT

V: TRBV7-2
size: once
J: TRBJ2-2
D: TRBD2
CDR3: CASSLAPGGGTGELFF
DNA: TGTGCCAGCAGCTTAGCGCCGGGAGGGGGAACCGGGGAGCTGTTTTTT

V: TRBV15
size: NA
J: TRBJ1-2
D: NA
CDR3: CATSRDRRGVGNYGYTF
DNA: TGTGCCACCAGCAGAGATCGGAGAGGGGTCGGCAACTATGGCTACACCTTC

V: TRBV9
size: NA
J: TRBJ2-3
D: NA
CDR3: CASSVAVWTDTQYF
DNA: TGTGCCAGCAGCGTAGCGGTATGGACAGATACGCAGTATTTT

V: TRBV7-9
size: NA
J: TRBJ1-2
D: TRBD1
CDR3: CASSFETGGYGYTF
DNA: TGTGCCAGCAGCTTTGAGACAGGGGGCTATGGCTACACCTTC

V: TRBV29-1
size: NA
J: TRBJ2-7
D: NA
CDR3: CSVEDTTDEQYF
DNA: TGCAGCGTTGAAGACACGACGGACGAGCAGTACTTC